This section outlines one T cell receptor beta chain sequence together with its context. Its specificity is not known. This CDR3 is built from 11 residues. V was trimmed by 6 bases and J by 5 bases, leaving 10 bases between them. From germline, CDR1 is DFQATT and CDR2 SNEGSKA (reference sequence). Primers: 52 TRBV forward and 13 TRBJ reverse. Measured with immunoSEQ multiplex PCR; TCRdb has only the in-frame clones, and not every one. Of tens of thousands of clones detected, 70% to 90% appear once; the ten largest clones hold over 2%. The data derive from a study of regulatory T cells. Study findings and constraints: In CD3G-deficient patients, conventional CD4+ T cells were enriched for hydrophobic CDR3 residues at positions 6 and 7.

The origin of this receptor is a person aged 18 to 30 with CD3G deficiency. The chain couples TRBV20-1 to TRBJ2-5; D ambiguous. Sequencing used conventional CD4+ T cells sorted from blood. As DNA, the CDR3 is TGCAGTGCCAACCTAGGGGAGACCCAGTACTTC. Encoded protein: CSANLGETQYF.